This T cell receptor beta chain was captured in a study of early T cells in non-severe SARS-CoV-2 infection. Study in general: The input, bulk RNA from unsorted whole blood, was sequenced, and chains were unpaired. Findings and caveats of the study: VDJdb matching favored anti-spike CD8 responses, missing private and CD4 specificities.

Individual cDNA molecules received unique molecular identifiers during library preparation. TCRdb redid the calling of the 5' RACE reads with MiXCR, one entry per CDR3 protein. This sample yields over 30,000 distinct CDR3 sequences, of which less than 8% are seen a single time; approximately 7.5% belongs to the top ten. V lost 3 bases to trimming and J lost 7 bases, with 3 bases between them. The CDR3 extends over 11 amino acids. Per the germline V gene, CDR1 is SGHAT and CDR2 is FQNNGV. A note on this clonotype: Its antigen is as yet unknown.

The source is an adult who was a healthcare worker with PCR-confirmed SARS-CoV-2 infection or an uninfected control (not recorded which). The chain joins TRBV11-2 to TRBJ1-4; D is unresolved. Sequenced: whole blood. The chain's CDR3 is CASSFGEKLFF. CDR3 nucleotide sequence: TGTGCCAGCAGCTTTGGTGAAAAACTGTTTTTT.